The next 15 T cell receptor beta chains were all read from a single sample in a study of regulatory T cells in long-lasting Graves disease. Time point defined: persistent/refractory GD, antithyroid drugs over 5 years with positive TRAb. Preparation of the TCR library used RNA extracted from PBMCs. CDR3 regions were amplified by Arm-PCR using iRepertoire HTBI primers to build TCR beta libraries. MiXCR, run by TCRdb on the multiplex PCR reads, gives a single entry per CDR3 protein. Here the sample spans over 350,000 distinct CDR3 sequences, around 21% being singletons. The source was peripheral blood mononuclear cells (PBMCs), collected when the disease was refractory, from a patient treated with antithyroid drugs. These receptor sequences come from a female donor with Graves disease.

Many counts were recorded for this clonotype. This chain joins TRBV7-2 and TRBJ1-1; the match to TRBD1 covers 9 bases. This CDR3 contains 15 residues. CDR1 SGHTA and CDR2 FQGNSA come from the germline V gene. Losses at the gene ends were 4 bases for V and 0 bases for J; bases not matched to a gene: 3. CDR3 amino acids: CASSYGQGLNTEAFF. The CDR3 DNA reads as TGTGCCAGCAGCTACGGACAGGGGCTGAACACTGAAGCTTTCTTT.

This clonotype was counted ten times or more. The chain uses TRBV27 and TRBJ1-1, with D tentatively TRBD1 (6 bases). The CDR3 is 14 amino acids. V gave up 3 bases and J gave up 1 base, with 9 bases separating them. Germline assignment: CDR1 MNHEY and CDR2 SMNVEV (reference sequence). CDR3 region: CASSLQGKNTEAFF. The CDR3, as DNA: TGTGCCAGCAGTTTGCAGGGGAAGAACACTGAAGCTTTCTTT.

This clonotype appeared a few times. The chain has TRBV3-1 and TRBJ1-5, with no clear D. The CDR3 length is 16 residues. The V end was cut by 4 bases, the J end by 4 bases, with 17 bases between. Germline CDR1 LGHDT, CDR2 YNNKEL (reference sequence). The CDR3, as DNA: TGTGCCAGCAGCCCGATGGGCCCTGGGAAAAATCAGCCCCAGCATTTT. Translated, it gives CASSPMGPGKNQPQHF.

The table lists this clonotype with many counts. The gene calls are TRBV6-1 and TRBJ2-7, with TRBD2 as a possible D gene (6 bases). Germline loops: CDR1 MNHNS, CDR2 SASEGT. V was shortened by 8 bases and J by 4 bases, with 9 bases between the two germline ends. CDR3 length: 11 residues. This chain's CDR3 is CASWGVYEQYF. As DNA, the CDR3 is TGTGCCAGCTGGGGGGTTTACGAGCAGTACTTC.

Only one count was recorded for this clonotype. Germline and junction disagree at one end, which may indicate a read error. This chain uses TRBV2 with TRBJ1-2; 8 nucleotides agree with TRBD1. The V gene's germline CDR1 is SNHLY and CDR2 FYNNEI. This CDR3 comprises 15 residues. CDR3 sequence (DNA): TGTGCCGGCAGTGGGAACAGGGGGTCAGACTATGACTACACCTTC. It codes for CAGSGNRGSDYDYTF.

The chain combines TRBV6-1 with TRBJ1-1; D is ambiguous. The CDR3 has 12 residues. Deletions cut 5 bases from V and 4 bases from J, with 8 bases between. Per the germline V gene, CDR1 is MNHNS and CDR2 is SASEGT. For the CDR3, the DNA is TGTGCCAGCAGTCACCTGGTCACTGAAGCTTTCTTT. Protein product: CASSHLVTEAFF.

In its sample, this clonotype was seen many times. The chain has TRBV6-1 and TRBJ2-7, with a tentative D call TRBD2 (6 bases). The germline CDR1 and CDR2 sequences are MNHNS and SASEGT. The CDR3 loop spans 13 amino acids. Trimming stripped 7 bases from V and 5 bases from J, with 15 bases between. CDR3 residues: CASTSPGLHEQYF. The CDR3 nucleotides are TGTGCCAGCACCAGCCCGGGACTTCACGAGCAGTACTTC.

This clonotype was recorded at least ten times. The chain carries TRBV13 and TRBJ1-1, with D perhaps matching TRBD1 (6 bases). Germline CDR1 PRHDT, CDR2 FYEKMQ (reference sequence). The CDR3 is made up of 15 amino acids. Trimming removed 4 bases at V and 1 base at J, with 13 bases between. CDR3 sequence: CASSSEATGNTEAFF. The CDR3 coding sequence is TGTGCCAGCAGCTCAGAAGCGACAGGGAACACTGAAGCTTTCTTT.

This clonotype was counted a few times. J is TRBJ1-1 and V is TRBV7-9; D is uncertain. Per germline, CDR1 SEHNR and CDR2 FQNEAQ (reference sequence). CDR3 length equals 14 residues. Trimming took 4 bases from V and 2 from J, leaving 11 bases between them. Here the CDR3 DNA reads TGTGCCAGCAGCTCAGGTGGGGAAAACACTGAAGCTTTCTTT. This gives the protein CASSSGGENTEAFF.

V gene TRBV20-1 combines with J gene TRBJ1-5, with 7 bases lining up with TRBD1. This CDR3 is built from 16 residues. Germline lookup yields CDR1 DFQATT and CDR2 SNEGSKA (reference sequence). Trimming cost V 2 bases and J 0 bases; bases outside gene matches: 7. CDR3: CSARLQGGYSNQPQHF. The CDR3 DNA reads TGCAGTGCTAGACTCCAGGGGGGATATAGCAATCAGCCCCAGCATTTT.

This clonotype occurred a few times. CDR3 residues: CASSLDTKYEQYF. CDR3 sequence (DNA): TGTGCCAGCAGCTTGGACACAAAGTACGAGCAGTACTTC. The genes are TRBV5-6 and TRBJ2-7; no firm D call. Germline V gives CDR1 SGHDT, CDR2 YYEEEE. The CDR3 sequence is 13 residues long. The V end lost 0 bases, the J end lost 4 bases, and 8 bases lay between the germline ends.

This clonotype came up many times. The chain links TRBV11-2 to TRBJ1-6; D not certain. Germline CDR1 and CDR2: SGHAT and FQNNGV. V was trimmed by 1 base and J by 8 bases, leaving 6 bases between them. CDR3 length: 13 residues. The CDR3 DNA reads as TGTGCCAGCAGCTTAGGCGGGGATTCACCCCTCCACTTT. Amino acid sequence: CASSLGGDSPLHF.

This clonotype showed up many times. This sequence joins TRBV6-2 or TRBV6-3 and TRBJ1-5; TRBD1 aligns across 8 bases. The ends lost 4 bases at V and 2 bases at J; junction bases unmatched: 7. The CDR3 totals 16 residues. Per the germline V gene, CDR1 is MNHEY and CDR2 is SVGEGT. CDR3 in DNA: TGTGCCAGCAGTTCCCCCCCGGGACAGGGCAATCAGCCCCAGCATTTT. This gives the protein CASSSPPGQGNQPQHF.

At least ten counts were recorded for this clonotype. This chain connects TRBV6-1 to TRBJ1-5; D might be TRBD1 (6 bases). Trimming removed 3 bases from V and 4 bases from J, with 13 bases in between. Germline values: CDR1 MNHNS, CDR2 SASEGT. The CDR3 loop spans 15 amino acids. Written as DNA, the CDR3 is TGTGCCAGCAGTGACACCGGGACAAGAAATCAGCCCCAGCATTTT. This encodes CASSDTGTRNQPQHF.

This clonotype appeared many times. The chain carries TRBV15 and TRBJ2-2, with 7 bases aligning to TRBD2. CDR3 length equals 16 residues. CDR1 LNHNV and CDR2 YYDKDF come from the germline V gene (reference sequence). J lost 5 bases, V lost 4 bases, and 10 bases had no gene match. The CDR3 sequence: CATSTSGGRGTGELFF. CDR3 DNA sequence: TGTGCCACCAGCACTTCCGGCGGGAGAGGTACCGGGGAGCTGTTTTTT.